This T cell receptor (beta chain) originates from a study of T cells in Graves' hyperthyroidism and ophthalmopathy. General study results and limits: By a 13 V-J model, ophthalmopathy was set apart from stable hyperthyroidism. Most expanded thyroid clonotypes above 0.001 also appeared in blood.

Patients showing uncontrolled infection, other autoimmune disease, pregnancy or lactation were ineligible. Used for diagnoses were clinical symptoms, serum thyroxine and TRAb, thyroid ultrasound and orbital computed tomography. This clonotype was detected ten times or more. Its cognate antigen is unknown. TCR beta CDR3 region amplification was performed from RNA transcripts. First-round RT-PCR of the TCR CDR3 relied on the HTBI primer set. TCRdb reanalysed the multiplex PCR reads using MiXCR and keeps one entry per CDR3 protein. The sample yields about 98,000 distinct CDR3 sequences, about 37% seen once. The ends were cut back, 0 bases at V and 1 base at J, with 9 bases in the middle. The CDR3 totals 15 residues. Germline lookup yields CDR1 LNHNV and CDR2 YYDKDF (reference sequence).

The sequencing sample was made of peripheral blood or thyroid tissue (not recorded which). This receptor was obtained from a woman aged 25 to 39 with Graves' hyperthyroidism. The J gene is TRBJ1-1, the V gene TRBV15; D is uncertain. The CDR3 loop is CATSRDRYGNTEAFF. DNA for the CDR3: TGTGCCACCAGCAGAGATCGGTACGGGAACACTGAAGCTTTCTTT.